This entry concerns a single T cell receptor (beta chain). Its antigen remains unknown. These data are taken from a study of shared clonotypes between healthy human individuals. This CDR3 has 18 amino acids. Germline V lookup: CDR1 SGHAT, CDR2 FQNNGV. V dropped 2 bases and J dropped 4; count of bases not matched to a gene: 14. Every immunoSEQ plate was one replicate of a subset's evenly spread DNA. The sorted-subset replicate PCRs were given about 200 ng DNA, which is 27,000 or so T cell genomes. Assay: immunoSEQ multiplex PCR; the TCRdb copy retains only in-frame clones and omits some. The data contain fewer than 1 million clones, around 96% of them singletons. Positively selected for CCR7, the CD45RO-negative cells used as naive CD8 cells excluded terminally differentiated effector memory CD45RA+ cells. All the donors were Caucasian adults who lived in Nashville, Tennessee. Broader study findings: Naive subsets generally exceeded memory subsets in estimated richness.

Material for sequencing was naive CD8+ T cells sorted from blood. The chain recombines TRBV11-2 with TRBJ2-7; 10 nucleotides align to TRBD2. This clonotype originated in a young man in good health. The CDR3 DNA reads as TGTGCCAGCAGCTTACCCCCTTGGATAGCGGGAGGAAGGTACGAGCAGTACTTC. Protein sequence: CASSLPPWIAGGRYEQYF.